The 18 T cell receptor beta chains reported below all come from one sample, sequenced in a study of Graves' ophthalmopathy and Graves' hyperthyroidism. As the template, RNA transcripts were used to amplify TCR beta CDR3 regions. HTBI primers primed a first-round RT-PCR, and a second-round multiplex PCR followed. MiXCR, run by TCRdb on the multiplex PCR reads, gives a single entry per CDR3 protein. The sample comprises approximately 700,000 distinct CDR3 sequences, about two fifths of which are singletons, and over 2.5% rests with the top ten. What was sequenced was peripheral blood. The receptors were sampled from an adult man with Graves' ophthalmopathy.

This clonotype was counted at least ten times. The J gene is TRBJ2-5, the V gene TRBV24-1, with a possible D match to TRBD2 (6 bases). Germline assignment: CDR1 KGHDR and CDR2 SFDVKD. The CDR3 loop spans 16 amino acids. Trimming shortened V by 3 bases and J by 3 bases, and 16 bases separated the two germline ends. The CDR3 sequence: CATSDLRLAWEETQYF. The CDR3 nucleotides are TGTGCCACCAGTGATCTCCGCCTAGCGTGGGAAGAGACCCAGTACTTC.

The rearrangement links TRBV5-1 to TRBJ1-1, with D uncertain. Germline V gene lookup returns CDR1 SGHRS and CDR2 YFSETQ. Deletions cut 2 bases from V and 0 bases from J, with 17 bases between. This CDR3 comprises 17 residues. The CDR3 loop is CASSFAGLSSMNTEAFF. The CDR3 DNA reads TGCGCCAGCAGCTTCGCAGGACTATCTTCCATGAACACTGAAGCTTTCTTT.

This clonotype has a single count. Given a much more abundant clone one base away, this may be a read error. V is TRBV10-3 and J is TRBJ1-6; TRBD1 might be the D (5 bases). This CDR3 region has 12 residues. Germline V lookup: CDR1 ENHRY, CDR2 SYGVKD. Trimming cost V 7 bases and J 9 bases, with 10 bases left between them. The chain's CDR3 is CAINTGPSPLHF. In DNA form, the CDR3 reads TGTGCCATCAACACGGGGCCTTCACCCCTCCACTTT.

This clonotype turned up a few times. This chain links TRBV20-1 with TRBJ2-7; 10 nucleotides match TRBD1. CDR3 length: 15 amino acids. Germline lookup yields CDR1 DFQATT and CDR2 SNEGSKA (reference sequence). V gave up 2 bases and J gave up 3 bases; unmatched junction bases: 7. CDR3: CSARSPGQGIYEQYF. Written as DNA, the CDR3 is TGCAGTGCTAGATCCCCGGGACAGGGGATCTACGAGCAGTACTTC.

This clonotype was observed many times. The gene calls are TRBV29-1 and TRBJ2-7; 11 nucleotides line up with TRBD1. There are 13 residues in the CDR3. The ends lost 6 bases at V and 0 bases at J; junction bases unmatched: 1. Germline V CDR1 and CDR2: SQVTM, ANQGSEA. The CDR3: CSVGTGGSYEQYF. CDR3 DNA: TGCAGCGTCGGGACAGGGGGCTCCTACGAGCAGTACTTC.

This rearrangement joins TRBV15 to TRBJ2-5, with D tentatively TRBD1 (5 bases). Germline CDR1 is LNHNV and CDR2 is YYDKDF (reference sequence). V gave up 5 bases and J gave up 4 bases, with 20 bases separating them. The CDR3 runs to 16 residues. This CDR3 is CATSLRAGAGRETQYF. CDR3 nucleotide sequence: TGTGCCACCAGCCTAAGGGCTGGGGCCGGACGAGAGACCCAGTACTTC.

The chain is built from TRBV14 and TRBJ2-2; 8 nucleotides align to TRBD1. CDR3 length: 14 residues. V lost 6 bases, J lost 7 bases, and 7 bases stayed unmatched. Per germline, CDR1 SGHDN and CDR2 FVKESK. The CDR3 nucleotides are TGTGCCAGCAGTCGACAGGGGACGGGCGGGGAGCTGTTTTTT. It yields the protein CASSRQGTGGELFF. The whole variable domain, filled in from reference TRBV14 and TRBJ2-2, reads EAGVTQFPSHSVIEKGQTVTLRCDPISGHDNLYWYRRVMGKEIKFLLHFVKESKQDESGMPNNRFLAERTGGTYSTLKVQPAELEDSGVYFCASSRQGTGGELFFGEGSRLTVL.

This clonotype was seen many times. Being one base from a much bigger clone, this may be a read error. This chain joins TRBV29-1 and TRBJ1-3; a weak D match, TRBD1 (5 bases). The V and J ends lost 5 bases and 8 bases respectively, with 13 bases between them. In germline, CDR1 is SQVTM, CDR2 ANQGSEA. The length of the CDR3 is 12 residues. CDR3 sequence reads: CSVQGYGDTIYF. For the CDR3, the DNA is TGCAGCGTTCAGGGTTACGGAGACACCATATATTTT.

CDR3 sequence: CASSSLGQGYGYTF. DNA for the CDR3: TGTGCCAGCAGCTCCTTGGGCCAGGGCTATGGCTACACCTTC. The chain employs TRBV9 and TRBJ1-2, with a possible D match to TRBD1 (5 bases). V lost 4 bases to trimming and J lost 4 bases, with 14 bases between them. CDR1 and CDR2 from the germline V gene are SGDLS and YYNGEE. The CDR3 covers 14 residues.

This clonotype was counted a single time. The chain links TRBV24-1 to TRBJ1-1; D unresolved. The V gene lost 5 bases and the J gene lost 8 bases, with 11 bases spanning the gap. The CDR3 runs 12 residues. Germline V lookup: CDR1 KGHDR, CDR2 SFDVKD. Here the CDR3 reads CATSGRLGEAFF. The CDR3 nucleotides are TGTGCCACCAGTGGGAGGTTAGGGGAAGCTTTCTTT.

The chain recombines TRBV25-1 with TRBJ1-5; 9 nucleotides line up with TRBD1. Germline lookup yields CDR1 MGHDK and CDR2 SYGVNS. V was pared by 3 bases and J by 7 bases, with 13 bases of the junction left unmatched. The CDR3 length is 17 residues. The CDR3 loop is CASSDSGTGISRQPQHF. The CDR3 DNA reads TGTGCCAGCAGTGATTCCGGGACAGGGATATCGCGGCAGCCCCAGCATTTT. The full variable domain, completed using reference TRBV25-1 and TRBJ1-5, is EADIYQTPRYLVIGTGKKITLECSQTMGHDKMYWYQQDPGMELHLIHYSYGVNSTEKGDLSSESTVSRIRTEHFPLTLESARPSHTSQYLCASSDSGTGISRQPQHFGDGTRLSIL.

This clonotype was recorded many times. The chain recombines TRBV7-9 with TRBJ1-5; 9 bases agree with TRBD1. The junction had 7 bases not matched to a gene; V was cut back by 4 bases and J by 0 bases. Germline V gene sequence: CDR1 SEHNR, CDR2 FQNEAQ (reference sequence). The CDR3 totals 17 residues. CDR3 residues: CASSSGTGFFSNQPQHF. The DNA for the CDR3 is TGTGCCAGCAGCTCCGGGACAGGGTTTTTTAGCAATCAGCCCCAGCATTTT.

This clonotype was counted a few times. A read error is possible here, since a much larger clone lies one base away. The chain links TRBV20-1 to TRBJ2-7, with D perhaps being TRBD1 or TRBD2 (6 bases each). Germline loops: CDR1 DFQATT, CDR2 SNEGSKA (reference sequence). The CDR3 is made up of 14 amino acids. V was trimmed by 5 bases and J by 9 bases, leaving 23 bases between them. The CDR3 nucleotides are TGCAGTGCTGGGAGACTAGGGGACATGGACGGGCAGTACTTC. Encoded protein: CSAGRLGDMDGQYF.

This clonotype was seen repeatedly, ten times or more. The rearrangement uses TRBV11-3 and TRBJ1-1, with 9 nucleotides matching TRBD1. The germline V gene has CDR1 SGHNT and CDR2 YENEEA. The CDR3 is 13 residues long. J lost 10 bases, V lost 6 bases, and 9 bases had no gene match. The CDR3: CASRGQGVGGAFF. The CDR3 nucleotides read TGTGCCAGCAGGGGACAGGGCGTTGGGGGAGCTTTCTTT.

The chain combines TRBV29-1 with TRBJ1-2, with D possibly TRBD1 on 6 matching bases. The V gene lost 8 bases and the J gene lost 8 bases, with 21 bases spanning the gap. Germline assignment: CDR1 SQVTM and CDR2 ANQGSEA. CDR3 size: 13 residues. CDR3 sequence: CSSRNPGDDGYTF. Written as DNA, the CDR3 is TGCAGCAGCCGGAACCCAGGGGACGACGGCTACACCTTC. The whole variable domain, filled in from reference TRBV29-1 and TRBJ1-2, reads SAVISQKPSRDICQRGTSLTIQCQVDSQVTMMFWYRQQPGQSLTLIATANQGSEATYESGFVIDKFPISRPNLTFSTLTVSNMSPEDSSIYLCSSRNPGDDGYTFGSGTRLTVV.

With respect to this clonotype: The junction departs from the called germline gene at one end, perhaps through a read error. The chain employs TRBV10-3 and TRBJ2-2, with a weak D call TRBD1 (5 bases). CDR3 length: 14 amino acids. The germline gives CDR1 ENHRY, CDR2 SYGVKD. Here the CDR3 reads CASSRRENTGELFF. DNA for the CDR3: TGTGCCAGCAGTCGCAGGGAAAACACCGGGGAGCTGTTTTTT.

This clonotype occurred many times. This chain connects TRBV24-1 to TRBJ2-7, with 7 positions matching TRBD2. Germline assignment: CDR1 KGHDR and CDR2 SFDVKD. The CDR3 consists of 13 residues. V was pared by 9 bases and J by 0 bases, with 4 bases of the junction left unmatched. The CDR3 DNA sequence: TGTGCCACCCGTGGCGGGAGCTCCTACGAGCAGTACTTC. Translation: CATRGGSSYEQYF.

The chain is built from TRBV7-6 and TRBJ2-2, with D possibly matching TRBD2 (6 bases). Germline loops: CDR1 SGHVS, CDR2 FNYEAQ. V lost 2 bases and J lost 6, with 16 bases in between. The CDR3 totals 16 residues. Here the CDR3 reads CASSLYKRASPGELFF. As DNA, the CDR3 is TGTGCCAGCAGCTTATACAAGCGGGCTTCGCCCGGGGAGCTGTTTTTT.